The 7 T cell receptor beta chains below come from one sample, sequenced in a study of T cell responses to AZD1222 COVID-19 vaccine. The assay was immunoSEQ multiplex PCR, and TCRdb's table has in-frame clones only and misses some. The table shows approximately 30,000 clones, with around 78% occurring only once. The material was peripheral blood, obtained 28 days after the second AZD1222 dose. The receptor set was obtained from an adult who received the AZD1222 COVID-19 vaccine.

CDR3 sequence: CATSDPGTPNQPQHF. DNA for the CDR3: TGTGCCACCAGTGATCCCGGGACACCTAATCAGCCCCAGCATTTT. J is TRBJ1-5 and V is TRBV24-1; D may be TRBD1 (6 bases). The germline CDR1 and CDR2 sequences are KGHDR and SFDVKD. V gave up 3 bases and J gave up 4 bases, with 12 bases separating them. The CDR3 has 15 amino acids.

The CDR3 sequence: CASSPSTQSPLHF. CDR3 in DNA: TGTGCCAGCAGTCCCTCAACTCAGTCACCCCTCCACTTT. This chain joins TRBV12-3 or TRBV12-4 and TRBJ1-6, with D uncertain. The CDR3 is made up of 13 amino acids. Trimming removed 5 bases from V and 10 bases from J, with 12 bases in between.

This clone is deemed medium-sized. V gene TRBV3-1 (or the pseudogene TRBV3-2) combines with J gene TRBJ2-5, with TRBD2 identical over 11 bases. Germline CDR1 LGHDT, CDR2 YNNKEL (reference sequence). This CDR3 contains 15 residues. The J segment lost 7 bases and the V segment lost 5 bases, leaving 9 bases of the junction unmatched. The CDR3 region has the DNA TGTGCCAGCAGCTTTACTAGCGGGGGTTGGGGGACCCAGTACTTC. Residues: CASSFTSGGWGTQYF.

By share of the sample, this clone is medium-sized (0.01 to 0.1%). The chain carries TRBV5-1 and TRBJ1-2; D is perhaps TRBD1 (6 bases). The V and J ends lost 4 bases and 4 bases respectively, with 17 bases between them. CDR3 size: 15 residues. Per germline, CDR1 SGHRS and CDR2 YFSETQ. In nucleotides, the CDR3 is TGCGCCAGCAGCCCGGGGGACACCAATTTCTATGGCTACACCTTC. Translation gives CASSPGDTNFYGYTF.

The V gene is TRBV7-2, the J gene TRBJ2-5; D is possibly TRBD1 or TRBD2 (5 bases each). CDR1 is SGHTA and CDR2 is FQGNSA in the germline V gene. The CDR3 extends over 13 amino acids. The ends were cut back, 3 bases at V and 4 bases at J, with 9 bases in the middle. In nucleotides, the CDR3 is TGTGCCAGCAGCTTTTTCGGGGCAGAGACCCAGTACTTC. This sequence encodes CASSFFGAETQYF. Combining the CDR3 with reference TRBV7-2 and TRBJ2-5 gives the whole variable domain GAGVSQSPSNKVTEKGKDVELRCDPISGHTALYWYRQSLGQGLEFLIYFQGNSAPDKSGLPSDRFSAERTGGSVSTLTIQRTQQEDSAVYLCASSFFGAETQYFGPGTRLLVL.

The chain recombines TRBV5-1 with TRBJ2-7; 12 bases line up with TRBD1. The CDR3 covers 14 residues. CDR1 SGHRS and CDR2 YFSETQ come from the germline V gene. Germline trimming cut 7 bases from V and 6 bases from J; bases unmatched to any gene: 8. The chain's CDR3 is CASAEGTGGGEQYF. DNA of the CDR3: TGCGCCAGCGCGGAGGGGACAGGGGGCGGCGAGCAGTACTTC.

The rearrangement links TRBV4-1 to TRBJ2-3; D is tentatively TRBD1 or TRBD2 (5 bases each). CDR1 is MGHRA, CDR2 YSYEKL, per germline. CDR3 size: 16 residues. The germline V and J ends were trimmed by 1 base and 6 bases, with 17 bases remaining between them. The CDR3 protein is CASSQGFGRGRDTQYF. The DNA for the CDR3 is TGCGCCAGCAGCCAAGGATTCGGCCGGGGCAGGGATACGCAGTATTTT.